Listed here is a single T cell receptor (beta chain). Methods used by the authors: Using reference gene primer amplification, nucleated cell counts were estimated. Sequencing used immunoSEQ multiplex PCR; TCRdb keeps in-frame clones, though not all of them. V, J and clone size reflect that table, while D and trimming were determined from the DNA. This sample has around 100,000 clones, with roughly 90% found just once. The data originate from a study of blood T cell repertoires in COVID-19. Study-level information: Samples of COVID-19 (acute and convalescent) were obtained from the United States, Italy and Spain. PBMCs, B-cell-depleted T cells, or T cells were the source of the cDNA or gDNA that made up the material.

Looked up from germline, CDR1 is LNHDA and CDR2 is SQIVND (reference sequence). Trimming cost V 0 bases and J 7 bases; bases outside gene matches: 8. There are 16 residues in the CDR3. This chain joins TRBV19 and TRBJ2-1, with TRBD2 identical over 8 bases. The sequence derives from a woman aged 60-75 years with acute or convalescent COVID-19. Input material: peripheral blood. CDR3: CASSIDGSGSRNEQFF. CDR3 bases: TGTGCCAGTAGTATAGATGGAAGCGGGAGTAGAAATGAGCAGTTCTTC.